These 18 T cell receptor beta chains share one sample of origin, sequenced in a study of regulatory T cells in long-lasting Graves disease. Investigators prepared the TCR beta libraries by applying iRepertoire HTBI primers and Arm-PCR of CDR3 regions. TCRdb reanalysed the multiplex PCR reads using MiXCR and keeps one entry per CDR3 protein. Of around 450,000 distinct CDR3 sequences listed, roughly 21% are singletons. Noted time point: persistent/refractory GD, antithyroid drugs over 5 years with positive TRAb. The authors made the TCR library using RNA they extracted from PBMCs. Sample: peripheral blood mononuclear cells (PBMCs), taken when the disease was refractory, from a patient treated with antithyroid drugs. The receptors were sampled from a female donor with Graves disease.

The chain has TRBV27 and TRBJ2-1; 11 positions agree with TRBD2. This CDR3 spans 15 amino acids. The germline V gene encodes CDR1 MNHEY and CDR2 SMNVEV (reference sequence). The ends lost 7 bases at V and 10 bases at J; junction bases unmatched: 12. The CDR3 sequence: CASTLLAGAGREQFF. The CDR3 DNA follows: TGTGCCAGCACCCTACTAGCGGGAGCGGGTCGGGAGCAGTTCTTC.

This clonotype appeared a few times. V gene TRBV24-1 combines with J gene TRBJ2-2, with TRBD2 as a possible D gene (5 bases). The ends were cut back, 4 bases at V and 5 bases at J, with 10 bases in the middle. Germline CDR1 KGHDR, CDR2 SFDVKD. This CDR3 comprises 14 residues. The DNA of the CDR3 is TGTGCCACCAGTGAAAGCGGTTCTACCGGGGAGCTGTTTTTT. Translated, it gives CATSESGSTGELFF.

In DNA form, the CDR3 reads TGTGCCAGCAAACAGGGGGGGACTGAAGCTTTCTTT. Protein product: CASKQGGTEAFF. The rearrangement uses TRBV3-1 and TRBJ1-1, with 8 bases fitting TRBD1. Germline CDR1 is LGHDT and CDR2 is YNNKEL (reference sequence). V trimming: 7 bases; J trimming: 5 bases; junction bases outside the gene matches: 3. This CDR3 region has 12 residues.

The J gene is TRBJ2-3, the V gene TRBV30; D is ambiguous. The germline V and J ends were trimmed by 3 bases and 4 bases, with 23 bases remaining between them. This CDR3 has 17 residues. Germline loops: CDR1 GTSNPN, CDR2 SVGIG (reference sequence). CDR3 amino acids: CAWRGFYGTGSADTQYF. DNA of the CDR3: TGTGCCTGGAGAGGCTTTTATGGAACCGGGTCCGCAGATACGCAGTATTTT.

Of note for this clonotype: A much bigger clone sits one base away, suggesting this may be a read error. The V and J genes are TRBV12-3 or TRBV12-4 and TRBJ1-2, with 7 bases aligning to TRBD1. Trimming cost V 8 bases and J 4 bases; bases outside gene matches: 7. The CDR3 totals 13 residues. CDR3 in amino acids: CASGPGQLYGYTF. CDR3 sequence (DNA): TGTGCCAGCGGCCCGGGACAGCTCTATGGCTACACCTTC.

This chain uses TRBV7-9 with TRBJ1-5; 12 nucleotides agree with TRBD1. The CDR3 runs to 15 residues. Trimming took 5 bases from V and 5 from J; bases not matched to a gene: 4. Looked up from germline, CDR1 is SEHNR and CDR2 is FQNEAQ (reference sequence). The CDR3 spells CASSRGTGGDQPQHF. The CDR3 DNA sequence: TGTGCCAGCAGCAGAGGGACAGGGGGCGATCAGCCCCAGCATTTT.

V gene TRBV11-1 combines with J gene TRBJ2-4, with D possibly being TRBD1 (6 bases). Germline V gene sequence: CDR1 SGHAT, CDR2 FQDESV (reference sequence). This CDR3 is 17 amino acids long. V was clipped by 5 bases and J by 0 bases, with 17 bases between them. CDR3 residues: CASSPESGAGAKNIQYF. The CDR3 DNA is TGTGCCAGCAGCCCCGAGTCAGGGGCCGGAGCCAAAAACATTCAGTACTTC.

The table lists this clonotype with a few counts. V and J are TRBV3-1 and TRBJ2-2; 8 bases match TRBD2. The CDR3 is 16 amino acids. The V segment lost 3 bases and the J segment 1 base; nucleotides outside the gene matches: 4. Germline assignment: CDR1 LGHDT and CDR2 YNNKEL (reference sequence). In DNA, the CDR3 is TGTGCCAGCAGCCAGAAGCGGGGGTTGAACACCGGGGAGCTGTTTTTT. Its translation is CASSQKRGLNTGELFF.

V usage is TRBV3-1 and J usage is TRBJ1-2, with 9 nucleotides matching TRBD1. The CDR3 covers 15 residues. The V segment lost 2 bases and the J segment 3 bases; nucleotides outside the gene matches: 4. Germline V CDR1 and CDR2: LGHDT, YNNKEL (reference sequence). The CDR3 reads CASSQPGQGYYGYTF. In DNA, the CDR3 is TGTGCCAGCAGCCAACCGGGACAGGGCTACTATGGCTACACCTTC.

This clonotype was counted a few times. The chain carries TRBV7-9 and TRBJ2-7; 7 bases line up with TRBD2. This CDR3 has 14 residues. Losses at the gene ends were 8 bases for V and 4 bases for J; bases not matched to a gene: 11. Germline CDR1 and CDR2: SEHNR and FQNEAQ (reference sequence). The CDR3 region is CASSVRGGGYEQYF. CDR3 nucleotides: TGTGCCAGCTCCGTGCGCGGGGGAGGATACGAGCAGTACTTC. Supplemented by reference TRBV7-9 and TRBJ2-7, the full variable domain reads DTGVSQNPRHKITKRGQNVTFRCDPISEHNRLYWYRQTLGQGPEFLTYFQNEAQLEKSRLLSDRFSAERPKGSFSTLEIQRTEQGDSAMYLCASSVRGGGYEQYFGPGTRLTVT.

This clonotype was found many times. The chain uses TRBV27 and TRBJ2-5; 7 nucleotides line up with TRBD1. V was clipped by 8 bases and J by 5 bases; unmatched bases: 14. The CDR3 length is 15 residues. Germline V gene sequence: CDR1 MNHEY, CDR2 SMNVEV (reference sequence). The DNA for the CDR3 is TGTGCCAGCGCGTTAACGGGACAGCCCCTGGAGACCCAGTACTTC. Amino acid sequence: CASALTGQPLETQYF.

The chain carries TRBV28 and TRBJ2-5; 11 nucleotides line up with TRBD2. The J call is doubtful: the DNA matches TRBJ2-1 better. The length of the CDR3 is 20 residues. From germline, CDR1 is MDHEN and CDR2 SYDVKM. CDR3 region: CASSLRVGTSGPEFHNEQFF. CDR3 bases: TGTGCCAGCAGTTTAAGGGTCGGGACTAGCGGACCGGAGTTCCACAATGAGCAGTTCTTC.

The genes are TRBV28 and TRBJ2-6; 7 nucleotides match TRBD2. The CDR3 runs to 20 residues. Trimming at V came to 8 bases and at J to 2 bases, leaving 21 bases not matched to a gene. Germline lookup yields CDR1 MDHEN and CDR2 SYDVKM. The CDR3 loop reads CASSPSVTGGSRAGANVLTF. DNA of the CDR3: TGTGCCAGCTCACCTTCGGTCACTGGCGGGAGTAGAGCTGGGGCCAACGTCCTGACTTTC. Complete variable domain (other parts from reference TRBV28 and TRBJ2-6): DVKVTQSSRYLVKRTGEKVFLECVQDMDHENMFWYRQDPGLGLRLIYFSYDVKMKEKGDIPEGYSVSREKKERFSLILESASTNQTSMYLCASSPSVTGGSRAGANVLTFGAGSRLTVL.

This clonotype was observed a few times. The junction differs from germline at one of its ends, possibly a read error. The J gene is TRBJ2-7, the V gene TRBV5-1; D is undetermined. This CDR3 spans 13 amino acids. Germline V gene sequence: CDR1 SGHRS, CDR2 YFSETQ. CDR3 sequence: CASSLGYAYKQYF. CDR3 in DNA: TGCGCCAGCAGCTTGGGGTACGCCTACAAGCAGTACTTC.

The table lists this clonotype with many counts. The CDR3 nucleotides read TGTGCCAGCAGTCCCCCCGGGCACAGGGCCTACGAGCAGTACTTC. Translating gives CASSPPGHRAYEQYF. V is TRBV12-3 or TRBV12-4 and J is TRBJ2-7; TRBD1 might be the D (6 bases). Trimming pared 5 bases from V and 2 bases from J, leaving 16 bases between. This CDR3 region has 15 residues.

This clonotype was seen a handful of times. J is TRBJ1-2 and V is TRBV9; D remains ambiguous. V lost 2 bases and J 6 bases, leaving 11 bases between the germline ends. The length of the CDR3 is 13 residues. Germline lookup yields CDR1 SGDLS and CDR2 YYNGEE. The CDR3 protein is CASSVSGNDGYTF. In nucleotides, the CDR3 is TGTGCCAGCAGCGTCTCCGGGAATGATGGCTACACCTTC. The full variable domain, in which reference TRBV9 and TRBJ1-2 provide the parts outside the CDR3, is DSGVTQTPKHLITATGQRVTLRCSPRSGDLSVYWYQQSLDQGLQFLIQYYNGEERAKGNILERFSAQQFPDLHSELNLSSLELGDSALYFCASSVSGNDGYTFGSGTRLTVV.

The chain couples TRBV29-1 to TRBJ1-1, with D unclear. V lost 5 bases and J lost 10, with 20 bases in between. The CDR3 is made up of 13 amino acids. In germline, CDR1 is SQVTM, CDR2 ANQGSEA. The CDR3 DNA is TGCAGCGTTAAGGAGACGGGAAGGTGGCGAGCTTTCTTT. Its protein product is CSVKETGRWRAFF.

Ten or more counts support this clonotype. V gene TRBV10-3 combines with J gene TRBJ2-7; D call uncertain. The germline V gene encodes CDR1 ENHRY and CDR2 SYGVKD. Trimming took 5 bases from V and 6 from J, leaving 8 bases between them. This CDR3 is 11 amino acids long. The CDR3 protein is CAISIDREQYF. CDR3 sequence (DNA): TGTGCCATCAGTATCGACCGCGAGCAGTACTTC.